The rows below give T cell receptor beta chains drawn from one sample of a study of cytomegalovirus exposure and HLA in healthy donors. Libraries were prepared by immunoSEQ multiplex PCR; TCRdb keeps only in-frame clonotypes and omits some of them. The sample gives under 200,000 clones, 60% to 85% of which show up once; 0.6% to 0.9% is in the top ten. The sequencing sample was made of PBMCs. The receptors come from a female donor in good health and CMV-seronegative. Each CDR3 is given with its conserved first and last residue. Each record gives: J gene, clone size, V gene, D gene, CDR3 protein, CDR3 DNA. A D gene is named only where the DNA matches it firmly. Expanded clones get a size class; other rows say once, few or many, or leave the size out.

>TRBJ2-4|NA|TRBV6-5|NA
CASSYFEGSNSQYF
TGTGCCAGCAGTTATTTTGAGGGATCAAACAGTCAGTACTTC
>TRBJ1-2|NA|TRBV4-2|NA
CASSQDRMVSGGYTF
TGTGCCAGCAGCCAAGATCGTATGGTTTCCGGGGGCTACACCTTC
>TRBJ1-6|NA|TRBV6-5|NA
CASSFRPRQVSSPLHF
TGTGCCAGCAGTTTTCGCCCCCGCCAGGTCAGCTCACCCCTCCACTTT
>TRBJ2-3|NA|TRBV5-4|TRBD2
CASSLRLAGSTDTQYF
TGTGCCAGCAGCCTGAGACTAGCGGGCAGCACAGATACGCAGTATTTT
>TRBJ2-2|NA|TRBV6-5|NA
CASSLLNTGELFF
TGTGCCAGCAGTTTATTGAACACCGGGGAGCTGTTTTTT
>TRBJ2-2|few|TRBV4-3|NA
CASSSEVRAKTGELFF
TGCGCCAGCAGCTCAGAGGTGAGGGCGAAGACCGGGGAGCTGTTTTTT
>TRBJ1-1|NA|TRBV5-1|NA
CASSLEGGTEAFF
TGCGCCAGCAGCTTGGAAGGGGGCACTGAAGCTTTCTTT
>TRBJ2-2|NA|TRBV30|NA
CAWSGTPGLWPGELFF
TGTGCCTGGAGTGGAACTCCGGGACTCTGGCCCGGGGAGCTGTTTTTT
>TRBJ1-1|NA|TRBV18|NA
CASSSGRGATEAFF
TGTGCCAGCTCCTCTGGCAGGGGAGCCACTGAAGCTTTCTTT
>TRBJ1-4|NA|TRBV7-8|NA
CASSLTDRLGEKLFF
TGTGCCAGCAGCTTAACCGACAGGTTAGGTGAAAAACTGTTTTTT
>TRBJ2-3|NA|TRBV6-5|NA
CASSSPSRSTDTQYF
TGTGCCAGCAGTTCCCCGAGCCGGAGCACAGATACGCAGTATTTT
>TRBJ2-3|NA|TRBV7-9|TRBD1
CASSSTGVDTQYF
TGTGCCAGCAGCTCCACAGGGGTGGATACGCAGTATTTT
>TRBJ2-3|few|TRBV28|NA
CASSLTGVGPDTQYF
TGTGCCAGCAGTTTGACAGGTGTGGGGCCAGATACGCAGTATTTT
>TRBJ2-7|once|TRBV7-6|NA
CASSLGVGSSYEQYF
TGTGCCAGCAGCTTAGGCGTGGGGAGCTCCTACGAGCAGTACTTC
>TRBJ1-5|NA|TRBV5-4|TRBD1
CASSFGQGGKNQPQHF
TGTGCCAGCAGCTTCGGACAGGGCGGGAAAAATCAGCCCCAGCATTTT
>TRBJ2-7|NA|TRBV28|NA
CASSSSAYEQYF
TGTGCCAGCAGTTCCTCCGCCTACGAGCAGTACTTC
>TRBJ2-1|NA|TRBV5-4|NA
CASSVGGRAIEQFF
TGTGCCAGCAGCGTGGGGGGCAGGGCGATTGAGCAGTTCTTC
>TRBJ2-4|NA|TRBV7-9|NA
CASSFEGDATKNIQYF
TGTGCCAGCAGCTTTGAGGGGGATGCGACCAAAAACATTCAGTACTTC
>TRBJ1-4|NA|TRBV5-1|TRBD1
CASSLGGGWEKLFF
TGCGCCAGCAGCTTGGGAGGGGGCTGGGAAAAACTGTTTTTT
>TRBJ2-2|once|TRBV19|TRBD1
CASSRQGRTTGELFF
TGTGCCAGTAGTAGACAGGGGAGAACCACCGGGGAGCTGTTTTTT
>TRBJ2-1|few|TRBV7-9|NA
CASSLAGGHNEQFF
TGTGCCAGCAGCTTAGCGGGAGGACACAATGAGCAGTTCTTC
>TRBJ2-7|NA|TRBV29-1|NA
CSVGWGNEQYF
TGCAGCGTGGGTTGGGGCAACGAGCAGTACTTC
>TRBJ2-3|NA|TRBV7-3|TRBD2
CASSLSSGSFDTQYF
TGTGCCAGCAGCTTATCTAGCGGGAGTTTCGATACGCAGTATTTT
>TRBJ2-5|NA|TRBV7-9|TRBD2
CASSLGSLAGAGETQYF
TGTGCCAGCAGCTTAGGTTCGCTAGCGGGAGCTGGAGAGACCCAGTACTTC
>TRBJ1-6|NA|TRBV19|NA
CASSSHGGNSPLHF
TGTGCCAGTAGCTCCCACGGGGGGAATTCACCCCTCCACTTT
>TRBJ2-4|NA|TRBV2|TRBD2
CASSPRTSGLAKNIQYF
TGTGCCAGCAGCCCCCGGACTAGCGGGTTAGCCAAAAACATTCAGTACTTC
>TRBJ1-4|NA|TRBV28|NA
CASSRRGGAPLANEKLFF
TGTGCCAGCAGTCGTCGCGGGGGCGCTCCATTGGCTAATGAAAAACTGTTTTTT
>TRBJ1-2|NA|TRBV28|NA
CASSSPRGVHSEGGYTF
TGTGCCAGCAGTTCACCCCGTGGGGTCCACTCAGAGGGCGGCTACACCTTC
>TRBJ2-7|few|TRBV28|NA
CASSRNIEQYF
TGTGCCAGCAGTCGTAACATCGAGCAGTACTTC
>TRBJ2-3|NA|TRBV4-3|NA
CASSPGVAVMTDTQYF
TGCGCCAGTAGCCCCGGGGTAGCGGTGATGACAGATACGCAGTATTTT
>TRBJ2-7|NA|TRBV11-2|TRBD1
CASSLGGQGAHEQYF
TGTGCCAGCAGCTTGGGGGGACAGGGGGCTCACGAGCAGTACTTC
>TRBJ1-4|few|TRBV4-3|TRBD1
CASSQEVRQGAHEKLFF
TGCGCCAGCAGCCAAGAAGTCCGACAGGGGGCGCATGAAAAACTGTTTTTT
>TRBJ2-7|NA|TRBV30|NA
CAWRREPSWTPYEQYF
TGTGCCTGGAGACGGGAACCCTCTTGGACCCCCTACGAGCAGTACTTC
>TRBJ1-6|NA|TRBV29-1|NA
CSASTGIGDSPLHF
TGCAGCGCTTCAACAGGGATAGGGGATTCACCCCTCCACTTT
>TRBJ2-1|NA|TRBV7-2|NA
CASSPAREQFF
TGTGCCAGCAGCCCCGCCCGGGAGCAGTTCTTC
>TRBJ2-1|few|TRBV18|TRBD2
CASSPPRRLAEAYNEQFF
TGTGCCAGCTCACCACCCCGCCGACTAGCGGAAGCCTACAATGAGCAGTTCTTC
>TRBJ2-5|NA|TRBV5-4|TRBD2
CASSLGTSGGQETQYF
TGTGCCAGCAGCTTGGGTACTAGCGGGGGTCAAGAGACCCAGTACTTC
>TRBJ1-6|NA|TRBV30|TRBD1
CACTGTEGTPLHF
TGTGCCTGTACCGGGACAGAGGGTACGCCCCTCCACTTT
>TRBJ2-7|NA|TRBV19|NA
CASSLMTGPSYEQYF
TGTGCCAGTAGCCTGATGACAGGCCCTTCCTACGAGCAGTACTTC
>TRBJ1-4|NA|TRBV6-5|NA
CASRGWGNEKLFF
TGTGCCAGTAGAGGGTGGGGAAATGAAAAACTGTTTTTT
>TRBJ2-3|NA|TRBV28|NA
CASTPGDTQYF
TGTGCCAGCACCCCGGGGGATACGCAGTATTTT
>TRBJ1-1|once|TRBV5-1|NA
CASSSRWGGNTEAFF
TGCGCCAGCAGCTCTCGATGGGGAGGTAACACTGAAGCTTTCTTT
>TRBJ1-1|NA|TRBV4-3|NA
CASSHRGKAEAFF
TGCGCCAGCAGCCATAGGGGCAAGGCTGAAGCTTTCTTT
>TRBJ2-5|NA|TRBV7-2|NA
CASSLNGLQETQYF
TGTGCCAGCAGTCTTAACGGACTCCAAGAGACCCAGTACTTC
>TRBJ1-2|NA|TRBV6-1|NA
CASTNLYGYTF
TGTGCCAGCACGAACCTATATGGCTACACCTTC
>TRBJ1-1|NA|TRBV11-2|NA
CASSFLWNTEAFF
NA
>TRBJ2-7|once|TRBV11-3|NA
CASSGSSYEQYF
TGTGCCAGCAGCGGGAGCTCCTACGAGCAGTACTTC
>TRBJ2-7|once|TRBV6-5|NA
CASRPRSPEQYF
TGTGCCAGCAGACCACGGTCCCCCGAGCAGTACTTC
>TRBJ1-2|NA|TRBV29-1|NA
CSVPGQGQNLYGYTF
TGCAGCGTCCCGGGGCAGGGGCAGAATCTCTATGGCTACACCTTC
>TRBJ1-2|NA|TRBV6-1|NA
CASLWGDGYTF
TGTGCCAGCCTTTGGGGAGACGGCTACACCTTC
>TRBJ2-5|NA|TRBV5-1|NA
CASSHASRGETQYF
TGCGCCAGCAGCCATGCGTCTCGGGGGGAGACCCAGTACTTC
>TRBJ1-6|NA|TRBV6-4|TRBD1
CASSASQGANSPLHF
TGTGCCAGCAGTGCCTCCCAGGGGGCCAATTCACCCCTCCACTTT
>TRBJ1-1|NA|TRBV5-4|NA
CASSLGGQQNTEAFF
TGTGCCAGCAGCTTGGGAGGACAGCAAAACACTGAAGCTTTCTTT
>TRBJ2-5|NA|TRBV11-2|NA
CASSLGGGGSQETQYF
TGTGCCAGCAGCTTAGGGGGGGGCGGGAGCCAAGAGACCCAGTACTTC
>TRBJ1-4|NA|TRBV6-5|NA
CASTRRGPNEKLFF
TGTGCCAGCACCCGCAGGGGACCTAATGAAAAACTGTTTTTT
>TRBJ1-1|NA|TRBV29-1|TRBD1
CSTGGSRTEAFF
TGCAGCACAGGGGGAAGTAGAACTGAAGCTTTCTTT